The rows below give T cell receptor beta chains drawn from one sample of a study of blood T cell repertoires in COVID-19. TCRdb keeps only in-frame clones here, not all; method: immunoSEQ multiplex PCR. The sample shows about 160,000 clones, less than 90% of them seen only once. Source material: peripheral blood. These receptors were collected from a woman in her sixties or seventies with acute or convalescent COVID-19. CDR3s include the opening cysteine and the closing phenylalanine or tryptophan. Each record gives: J gene, D gene, V gene, CDR3 protein. D genes are given only for firm matches.

>TRBJ1-2|TRBD1|TRBV6-5
CASSYLGQGKDYGYTF
>TRBJ2-7|.|TRBV6-2/TRBV6-3
CASSYSKANTYEQYF
>TRBJ1-2|.|TRBV6-1
CASSEVWGGDGYTF
>TRBJ2-3|.|TRBV30
CAWSVRWAVQLVDTQYF
>TRBJ1-6|.|TRBV5-1
CASSLDGQGHNSPLHF
>TRBJ2-4|.|TRBV27
CASSLGNVQYF
>TRBJ2-7|.|TRBV2
CASSAESRTAPKQYF
>TRBJ2-7|.|TRBV11-2
CASSSQLGSAYEQYF
>TRBJ1-1|.|TRBV6-5
CASSYQDRNTEAFF
>TRBJ2-3|.|TRBV9
CASSHRVFSTDTQYF
>TRBJ1-1|.|TRBV3-1/TRBV3-2
CASTQSGGWTEAFF
>TRBJ2-4|TRBD1|TRBV7-9
CASRPGTVDTQYF
>TRBJ1-2|.|TRBV19
CASSPRRQAPYGYTF
>TRBJ1-1|.|TRBV10-3
CAINPTGPNTEAFF